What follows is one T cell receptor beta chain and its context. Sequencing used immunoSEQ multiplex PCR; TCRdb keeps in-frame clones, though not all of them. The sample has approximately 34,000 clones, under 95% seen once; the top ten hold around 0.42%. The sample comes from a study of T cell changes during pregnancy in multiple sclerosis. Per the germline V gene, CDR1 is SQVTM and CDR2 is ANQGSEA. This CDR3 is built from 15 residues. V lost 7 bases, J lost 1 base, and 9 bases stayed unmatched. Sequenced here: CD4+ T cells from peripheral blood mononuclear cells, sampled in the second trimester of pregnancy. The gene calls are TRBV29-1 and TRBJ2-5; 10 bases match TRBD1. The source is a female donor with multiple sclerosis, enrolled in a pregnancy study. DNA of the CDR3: TGCAGCGCCCGGGACAGGGGATCGGTCCAAGAGACCCAGTACTTC. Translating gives CSARDRGSVQETQYF.